Described below is a single T cell receptor (beta chain) sequence and its context. The target antigen is unknown. The entry originates in a study of Ad26.COV2.S vaccination and SARS-CoV-2 variants. Study at large: Once or twice, 56 days apart, Ad26.COV2.S was delivered intramuscularly.

Treatment denoted: some 20 received Ad26.COV2.S at low or high dose, single or two shots; 5 received placebo; per-sample allocation not given. Sampling occurred on day 63 after the first vaccine or placebo injection. The study used a vaccine consisting of an Ad26 vector that expressed Wuhan-strain SARS-CoV-2 spike. Study results and caveats: With respect to non-spike TCR breadth, vaccine and placebo recipients were similar. Recipients given vaccine exceeded placebo recipients in spike-specific TCR breadth.

Germline trimming cut 10 bases from V and 6 bases from J; bases unmatched to any gene: 11. Germline CDR1 reads MDHEN; CDR2 reads SYDVKM. The CDR3 contains 15 residues. Assay: immunoSEQ multiplex PCR; the TCRdb copy retains only in-frame clones and omits some. The table records 440,000 or so clones, about 92% of them present only once. The sequence came from a person aged 18 to 59 who received the Ad26.COV2.S COVID-19 vaccine or a placebo. The V call is TRBV28, the J call TRBJ2-2, with 10 bases lining up with TRBD1. The starting material was peripheral blood, obtained in a trial of Ad26.COV2.S vaccine versus placebo. The CDR3 here is CATISGTGVPGELFF. For the CDR3, the DNA is TGTGCCACTATAAGTGGGACAGGGGTCCCCGGGGAGCTGTTTTTT.